These 5 T cell receptor beta chains were all obtained from the same sample, sequenced in a study of blood T cell repertoires in COVID-19. Some clones are missing from TCRdb's copy, which holds only in-frame ones; the method was immunoSEQ multiplex PCR. This sample yields some 170,000 clones, of which about 85% are seen a single time; around 7.8% belongs to the top ten. Sequencing was carried out using peripheral blood. The receptor source for this set is a woman aged 60 to 75 with acute or convalescent COVID-19.

The chain recombines TRBV4-1 with TRBJ1-2, with D possibly matching TRBD1 (5 bases). Germline values: CDR1 MGHRA, CDR2 YSYEKL. V was cut by 1 base and J by 2 bases, with 11 bases left in between. The CDR3 runs to 15 residues. The CDR3 reads CASSQVLGGNYGYTF. The CDR3 DNA reads as TGCGCCAGCAGCCAAGTTCTGGGGGGAAACTATGGCTACACCTTC.

The rearrangement uses TRBV7-2 and TRBJ1-1, with 8 bases aligning to TRBD1. The germline V gene has CDR1 SGHTA and CDR2 FQGNSA. With 2 bases clipped from V and 4 bases from J, the junction kept 6 bases outside the gene matches. The CDR3 sequence is 15 residues long. CDR3 protein: CASSLNRGRSTEAFF. In nucleotides, the CDR3 is TGTGCCAGCAGCTTAAACAGGGGGAGAAGCACTGAAGCTTTCTTT.

The rearrangement uses TRBV19 and TRBJ1-1; D is perhaps TRBD1 (6 bases). The V gene's germline CDR1 is LNHDA and CDR2 SQIVND (reference sequence). The V and J ends lost 5 bases and 0 bases respectively, with 10 bases between them. The CDR3 has 14 amino acids. The CDR3 loop reads CASSDGTLNTEAFF. CDR3 DNA sequence: TGTGCCAGTAGTGACGGGACACTGAACACTGAAGCTTTCTTT.

The count of this clone is one. The chain couples TRBV5-4 to TRBJ2-1, with D tentatively TRBD1 (6 bases). The CDR3 runs to 13 residues. Germline V lookup: CDR1 SGHNT, CDR2 YYREEE (reference sequence). V was pared by 7 bases and J by 7 bases, with 15 bases between. The DNA for the CDR3 is TGTGCCAGCGCCAGCCAGGGGCCGAATGAGCAGTTCTTC. Translated, it gives CASASQGPNEQFF.

The V call is TRBV13, the J call TRBJ2-3; D not resolved. CDR1 is PRHDT, CDR2 FYEKMQ, per germline (reference sequence). This CDR3 has 16 residues. V lost 6 bases to trimming and J lost 1 base, with 17 bases between them. CDR3 nucleotides: TGTGCCAGCAGTGTTTTGGTCGCTCGAGGCACAGATACGCAGTATTTT. It yields the protein CASSVLVARGTDTQYF.